This is a list of T cell receptor beta chains from one sample in a study of technical replicates of blood from several donors. The assay was immunoSEQ multiplex PCR, and TCRdb's table has in-frame clones only and misses some. The repertoire has tens of thousands of clones, 90% to 95% of them found once; the top ten carry approximately 0.4%. Material for sequencing was T cells isolated from PBMCs. Receptor source: a human donor in good health. Both conserved end residues are part of each CDR3. A D gene is named only where the DNA matches it firmly. Clone size is given for some rows only: seen once, a few or many times, or a class if the clone is expanded.

D gene	clone size	V gene	J gene	CDR3 protein	CDR3 DNA
TRBD1	NA	TRBV7-2	TRBJ1-5	CASSLAENRGFQPQHF	TGTGCCAGCAGCTTAGCGGAAAACAGGGGGTTCCAGCCCCAGCATTTT
NA	NA	TRBV6-5	TRBJ1-5	CASSFTVYSQPQHF	TGTGCCAGCAGTTTTACGGTCTACAGTCAGCCCCAGCATTTT
TRBD2	NA	TRBV4-1	TRBJ2-1	CASSQVRTSGPQFF	TGCGCCAGCAGCCAAGTACGGACTAGCGGACCGCAGTTCTTC
TRBD2	NA	TRBV2	TRBJ2-5	CASMESASGIIETQYF	TGTGCCAGCATGGAGTCGGCTAGCGGGATAATAGAGACCCAGTACTTC
NA	NA	TRBV13	TRBJ1-3	CASSGDTGNTIYF	TGTGCCAGCAGCGGGGACACTGGAAACACCATATATTTT
NA	NA	TRBV4-3	TRBJ2-4	CASSQDIAQALAKNIQYF	TGCGCCAGCAGCCAAGATATAGCGCAGGCCCTAGCCAAAAACATTCAGTACTTC
TRBD2	NA	TRBV12-5	TRBJ2-5	CASGPGLAGGNQETQYF	TGTGCTAGTGGGCCGGGACTAGCGGGAGGAAACCAAGAGACCCAGTACTTC
TRBD1	NA	TRBV6-5	TRBJ2-3	CASSYRGQGAPDTQYF	TGTGCCAGCAGTTACAGGGGGCAGGGGGCGCCGGATACGCAGTATTTT
TRBD2	NA	TRBV6-1	TRBJ2-1	CASSEKASGRDEQFF	TGTGCCAGCAGTGAAAAGGCTAGCGGGAGAGATGAGCAGTTCTTC
NA	NA	TRBV11-2	TRBJ1-2	CASSKMTADNYGYTF	TGTGCCAGCAGCAAAATGACAGCCGACAACTATGGCTACACCTTC
NA	NA	TRBV29-1	TRBJ1-1	CSVGRVMNTEAFF	TGCAGCGTTGGCAGGGTTATGAACACTGAAGCTTTCTTT
TRBD1	NA	TRBV4-1	TRBJ2-2	CAPGGQGYTGELFF	TGCGCCCCAGGGGGACAGGGGTACACCGGGGAGCTGTTTTTT
NA	once	TRBV28	TRBJ1-4	CASSFPGTFTNEKLFF	TGTGCCAGCAGTTTCCCAGGGACATTTACTAATGAAAAACTGTTTTTT
NA	NA	TRBV29-1	TRBJ2-1	CSVEKGQTGIAYNEQFF	TGCAGCGTTGAAAAGGGTCAAACAGGGATCGCTTACAATGAGCAGTTCTTC
NA	NA	TRBV28	TRBJ2-5	CASSTVAAPQRETQYF	TGTGCCAGCAGCACGGTAGCCGCGCCGCAAAGGGAGACCCAGTACTTC
NA	NA	TRBV19	TRBJ1-1	CASSIQGQGNTEAFF	TGTGCCAGTAGTATCCAGGGGCAGGGGAACACTGAAGCTTTCTTT
NA	NA	TRBV7-8	TRBJ2-1	CASSEPSRDILYNEQFF	TGTGCCAGCAGCGAGCCGAGCCGGGACATCCTTTACAATGAGCAGTTCTTC
TRBD1	NA	TRBV11-1	TRBJ1-1	CASSLTGYTEAFF	TGTGCCAGCAGCTTGACAGGGTACACTGAAGCTTTCTTT
NA	once	TRBV27	TRBJ2-7	CASSQTPGPPGDEQYF	TGTGCCAGCAGTCAGACACCTGGACCCCCGGGAGACGAGCAGTACTTC
NA	once	TRBV7-9	TRBJ1-2	CASSLDRDGYTF	TGTGCCAGCAGCTTAGACAGGGATGGCTACACCTTC
NA	once	TRBV18	TRBJ1-4	CASSHGVEATNEKLFF	TGTGCCAGCTCTCACGGGGTGGAAGCAACTAATGAAAAACTGTTTTTT
NA	NA	TRBV5-7	TRBJ2-6	CASVQSRANVLTF	TGTGCCAGCGTACAAAGTCGGGCCAACGTCCTGACTTTC
NA	NA	TRBV27	TRBJ2-7	CASSDPGSEQYF	TGTGCCAGCTCCGACCCCGGGTCCGAGCAGTACTTC
TRBD1	NA	TRBV19	TRBJ1-2	CASSGQGNLHGYTF	TGTGCCAGTAGCGGACAGGGTAACCTTCATGGCTACACCTTC
NA	NA	TRBV7-9	TRBJ2-2	CASSLVPVNTGELFF	TGTGCCAGCAGCTTAGTCCCGGTGAACACCGGGGAGCTGTTTTTT
NA	NA	TRBV19	TRBJ1-1	CASSMELDGKAFF	TGTGCCAGTAGTATGGAACTGGACGGGAAAGCTTTCTTT
NA	NA	TRBV18	TRBJ1-1	CASKIREVNTEAFF	TGTGCCAGCAAAATTAGGGAGGTGAACACTGAAGCTTTCTTT
NA	NA	TRBV15	TRBJ1-5	CATRHRGNQPQHF	TGTGCCACCAGGCACCGCGGCAATCAGCCCCAGCATTTT
NA	NA	TRBV15	TRBJ2-5	CATSSPDSGIQETQYF	TGTGCCACCAGCAGCCCAGATAGCGGTATCCAAGAGACCCAGTACTTC
TRBD1	NA	TRBV9	TRBJ1-2	CASSATLQGAQGYTF	TGTGCCAGCAGCGCGACCCTACAGGGGGCACAAGGCTACACCTTC
NA	NA	TRBV5-8	TRBJ2-1	CASSSGVSSYNEQFF	TGTGCCAGCAGCTCGGGGGTTAGCTCCTACAATGAGCAGTTCTTC
NA	NA	TRBV4-3	TRBJ2-1	CASSQDRGFGNEQFF	TGCGCCAGCAGCCAAGATAGGGGGTTCGGCAATGAGCAGTTCTTC
NA	NA	TRBV7-9	TRBJ2-7	CASSFTGSTLYEQYF	TGTGCCAGCAGCTTTACAGGGTCAACACTATACGAGCAGTACTTC
TRBD1	NA	TRBV6-1	TRBJ1-5	CASSDQGQLEQPQHF	TGTGCCAGCAGTGACCAGGGACAGCTTGAACAGCCCCAGCATTTT
TRBD2	NA	TRBV7-9	TRBJ2-1	CASSPFLAGGPHEQFF	TGTGCCAGCAGCCCCTTCCTAGCGGGAGGGCCCCATGAGCAGTTCTTC
NA	NA	TRBV6-5	TRBJ1-1	CASSYWQDTEAFF	TGTGCCAGCAGTTACTGGCAGGACACTGAAGCTTTCTTT
NA	once	TRBV30	TRBJ1-5	CAWSAGGSNQPQHF	TGTGCCTGGAGCGCCGGCGGGAGCAATCAGCCCCAGCATTTT
NA	NA	TRBV19	TRBJ1-4	CASSLRGTITNEKLFF	TGTGCCAGTAGTTTACGAGGGACAATTACTAATGAAAAACTGTTTTTT
TRBD1	NA	TRBV27	TRBJ2-3	CASSFLLGQGPDTQYF	TGTGCCAGCAGTTTCCTTCTAGGACAGGGACCAGATACGCAGTATTTT
NA	NA	TRBV29-1	TRBJ1-5	CSVCLDSNQPQHF	TGCAGCGTTTGTTTAGATAGCAATCAGCCCCAGCATTTT
NA	once	TRBV28	TRBJ2-1	CASSLLESSYNEQFF	TGTGCCAGCAGTTTATTAGAGAGCTCCTACAATGAGCAGTTCTTC
NA	NA	TRBV30	TRBJ1-3	CAWRGQTQGNTIYF	TGTGCCTGGAGAGGACAAACTCAAGGAAACACCATATATTTT
NA	NA	TRBV11-3	TRBJ1-1	CASSPRGGDNTEAFF	TGTGCCAGCAGCCCACGTGGGGGCGATAACACTGAAGCTTTCTTT
NA	NA	TRBV27	TRBJ1-5	CASSLSYSNQPQHF	TGTGCCAGCAGTTTGTCTTATAGCAATCAGCCCCAGCATTTT
TRBD2	NA	TRBV28	TRBJ2-7	CASMTGLAGAYEQYF	TGTGCCAGCATGACAGGACTAGCGGGAGCCTACGAGCAGTACTTC
NA	NA	TRBV10-1	TRBJ1-2	CASSEQTNYGYTF	TGCGCCAGCAGTGAACAGACTAACTATGGCTACACCTTC
TRBD1	NA	TRBV30	TRBJ2-3	CAWSAGTGVSSTDTQYF	TGTGCCTGGAGTGCCGGGACAGGGGTCTCTAGCACAGATACGCAGTATTTT
TRBD2	NA	TRBV7-2	TRBJ2-1	CASSGQTSGSNEQFF	TGTGCCAGCAGCGGACAGACTAGCGGGAGCAATGAGCAGTTCTTC
NA	NA	TRBV11-3	TRBJ2-2	CASSPEDTGELFF	TGTGCCAGCAGCCCCGAGGACACCGGGGAGCTGTTTTTT
TRBD2	NA	TRBV28	TRBJ2-7	CASSLGSGTSRSYEQYF	TGTGCCAGCAGTTTGGGATCCGGGACTAGCCGCTCCTACGAGCAGTACTTC
NA	NA	TRBV13	TRBJ1-4	CASSLGRGEKLFF	TGTGCCAGCAGCTTAGGACGGGGGGAAAAACTGTTTTTT
NA	NA	TRBV7-9	TRBJ1-1	CASSFRARGTEAFF	TGTGCCAGCAGCTTCCGGGCCCGGGGCACTGAAGCTTTCTTT
NA	NA	TRBV27	TRBJ2-7	CASSLYTGHYEQYF	TGTGCCAGCAGTTTATACACCGGACACTACGAGCAGTACTTC